These 17 T cell receptor beta chains were all obtained from the same sample, sequenced in a study of T-cell reconstitution after alpha-beta-depleted transplantation in children. Preparation of the TCRbeta library involved a method that used unique molecular identifiers. Via MiXCR, TCRdb re-called the PCR reads, giving one row per CDR3 protein. The repertoire holds 670,000 or so distinct CDR3 sequences, with around 13% as singletons. The material was PBMCs, obtained before TCRalphabeta/CD19-depleted stem cell transplant. The source of these receptors is a girl under 10 years old with congenital amegakaryocytic thrombocytopenia, due to receive a stem cell transplant.

This clonotype was detected once. This chain's CDR3 is CASSLDHGETETQYF. DNA of the CDR3: TGTGCCAGCAGCTTAGATCATGGCGAAACGGAGACCCAGTACTTC. The chain employs TRBV11-2 and TRBJ2-5; D is unclear. Trimming cost V 0 bases and J 5 bases, with 13 bases left between them. From germline, CDR1 is SGHAT and CDR2 FQNNGV. The CDR3 is made up of 15 amino acids.

The chain joins TRBV5-1 to TRBJ2-7; tentative D call: TRBD1 (5 bases). The CDR3 contains 13 residues. Germline V gene sequence: CDR1 SGHRS, CDR2 YFSETQ. V was shortened by 0 bases and J by 7 bases, with 11 bases between the two germline ends. This CDR3 reads CASSLVGLWEQYF. DNA of the CDR3: TGCGCCAGCAGCTTGGTGGGGCTTTGGGAGCAGTACTTC.

This clonotype was observed at least ten times. The rearrangement joins TRBV7-9 to TRBJ2-7, with 7 bases that match TRBD1. Germline values: CDR1 SEHNR, CDR2 FQNEAQ (reference sequence). The CDR3 covers 13 residues. V shed 5 bases, J shed 5 bases, and the junction held 6 bases outside the gene matches. As DNA, the CDR3 is TGTGCCAGCAGCGTACAGGGGTACGACGAGCAGTACTTC. Protein sequence: CASSVQGYDEQYF.

This clonotype was counted at least ten times. V is TRBV5-6 and J is TRBJ2-3; D possibly corresponds to TRBD1 (6 bases). CDR1 and CDR2 (germline): SGHDT, YYEEEE. Between the trimmed V and J ends, which lost 0 bases and 0 bases, there was a span of 11 bases. The CDR3 has 16 residues. The CDR3 reads CASSLGTAQSTDTQYF. The CDR3 nucleotides read TGTGCCAGCAGCTTGGGGACAGCCCAGAGCACAGATACGCAGTATTTT.

The sample holds many counts of this clonotype. The rearrangement uses TRBV7-2 and TRBJ1-5, with a weak D call TRBD1 (6 bases). Germline CDR1 reads SGHTA; CDR2 reads FQGNSA. The CDR3 is 15 amino acids. The ends were cut back, 2 bases at V and 2 bases at J, with 10 bases in the middle. The CDR3 DNA is TGTGCCAGCAGCTTAATGGGGGCAGGCAATCAGCCCCAGCATTTT. Residues: CASSLMGAGNQPQHF.

This clonotype was detected ten times or more. The chain links TRBV20-1 to TRBJ2-7; D perhaps matches TRBD1 (5 bases). V was pared by 4 bases and J by 3 bases, with 13 bases between. This CDR3 has 13 amino acids. The V gene's germline CDR1 is DFQATT and CDR2 SNEGSKA (reference sequence). The CDR3 here is CSAIDSPHYEQYF. CDR3 in DNA: TGCAGTGCTATTGACAGCCCCCACTACGAGCAGTACTTC.

J is TRBJ2-3 and V is TRBV27; 10 positions agree with TRBD2. V dropped 5 bases and J dropped 1; count of bases not matched to a gene: 12. This CDR3 region has 18 residues. CDR1 is MNHEY, CDR2 SMNVEV, per germline (reference sequence). CDR3 sequence reads: CASSIRTSGPIRTDTQYF. Here the CDR3 DNA reads TGTGCCAGCAGTATACGGACTAGCGGACCGATACGCACAGATACGCAGTATTTT.

This clonotype was observed at least ten times. V usage is TRBV7-8 and J usage is TRBJ2-3; 11 nucleotides align to TRBD2. The CDR3 is 14 residues long. V trimming: 4 bases; J trimming: 6 bases; junction bases outside the gene matches: 3. CDR1 SGHVS and CDR2 FQNEAQ come from the germline V gene. CDR3 region: CASSSSSGRDTQYF. The CDR3 DNA is TGTGCCAGCAGCTCGTCTAGCGGGAGGGATACGCAGTATTTT.

About this clonotype: One end of the junction is discordant with germline, which a read error may explain. This chain joins TRBV12-3 or TRBV12-4 and TRBJ2-7; D is possibly TRBD2 (5 bases). The CDR3 length is 17 residues. The CDR3, as DNA: TGTGCCAGCTGTTTAACAAACCTCGGGATCCTGCTCTACGAGCAGTACTTC. As protein: CASCLTNLGILLYEQYF.

This clonotype was observed a handful of times. The chain employs TRBV20-1 and TRBJ1-1; unclear D gene. V was clipped by 5 bases and J by 1 base, with 5 bases between them. Germline V gives CDR1 DFQATT, CDR2 SNEGSKA (reference sequence). This CDR3 has 11 residues. CDR3 loop: CSAPTNTEAFF. The CDR3 nucleotides are TGCAGTGCTCCCACGAACACTGAAGCTTTCTTT.

This clonotype was counted many times. The CDR3: CASSGRATDESFF. CDR3 DNA sequence: TGTGCCAGCAGTGGAAGGGCGACGGACGAATCATTCTTC. The chain couples TRBV25-1 to TRBJ2-1, with D unresolved. CDR1 and CDR2 (germline): MGHDK, SYGVNS. Trimming left V 4 bases short and J 16 bases short, with 20 bases between. The CDR3 has 13 amino acids.

This clonotype has more than one count but fewer than ten. V is TRBV27 and J is TRBJ2-1; 12 nucleotides line up with TRBD2. The CDR3 has 15 amino acids. The trim removed 5 bases at V and 8 bases at J, leaving 7 bases unmatched. Germline loops: CDR1 MNHEY, CDR2 SMNVEV (reference sequence). The CDR3 DNA reads TGTGCCAGCAGTCCTAGCGGGAGGGCCCAGGATGAGCAGTTCTTC. It yields the protein CASSPSGRAQDEQFF.

In its sample, this clonotype was seen many times. V usage is TRBV29-1 and J usage is TRBJ2-3, with D perhaps matching TRBD2 (5 bases). This CDR3 contains 12 residues. Germline CDR1 is SQVTM and CDR2 is ANQGSEA. Trimming removed 7 bases from V and 0 bases from J, with 8 bases in between. The CDR3 is CSAGWSTDTQYF. CDR3 nucleotide sequence: TGCAGCGCGGGGTGGAGCACAGATACGCAGTATTTT.

This clonotype was counted many times. V and J are TRBV12-3 or TRBV12-4 and TRBJ2-3; D unclear. Trimming removed 10 bases from V and 6 bases from J, with 14 bases in between. This CDR3 spans 12 amino acids. The CDR3 sequence: CATQLGRDTQYF. The DNA for the CDR3 is TGTGCCACCCAGCTAGGCCGGGATACGCAGTATTTT.

This clonotype showed up many times. The V and J genes are TRBV5-1 and TRBJ2-1, with a possible D match to TRBD2 (6 bases). Trimming removed 1 base at V and 0 bases at J, with 23 bases between. This CDR3 contains 20 residues. Germline V gives CDR1 SGHRS, CDR2 YFSETQ. The CDR3 DNA follows: TGCGCCAGCAGCTTGTATGGGGGTAATAGCGGTCTCCGCTCCTACAATGAGCAGTTCTTC. Translated: CASSLYGGNSGLRSYNEQFF.

The J gene is TRBJ2-5, the V gene TRBV14, with TRBD2 matching 11 bases. Germline trimming cut 2 bases from V and 5 bases from J; bases unmatched to any gene: 13. In germline, CDR1 is SGHDN, CDR2 FVKESK. This CDR3 region has 18 residues. CDR3 nucleotide sequence: TGTGCCAGCAGCCAATTTCGTTTTAGCGGGAGGGAGATCGAGACCCAGTACTTC. Protein product: CASSQFRFSGREIETQYF.

V gene TRBV24-1 combines with J gene TRBJ2-3, with D tentatively TRBD2 (6 bases). The germline V gene encodes CDR1 KGHDR and CDR2 SFDVKD. Trimming cost V 4 bases and J 2 bases, with 12 bases left between them. The CDR3 length is 15 residues. The CDR3, as DNA: TGTGCCACCAGTGAGATAGCGGCATCCACAGATACGCAGTATTTT. It yields the protein CATSEIAASTDTQYF.